The 20 T cell receptor beta chains below come from one sample, sequenced in a study of blood T cell repertoires in COVID-19. Sequencing used immunoSEQ multiplex PCR; TCRdb keeps in-frame clones, though not all of them. This table holds fewer than 350,000 clones, over 80% found once. What was sequenced was peripheral blood. The source is a man aged 25-45 years with COVID-19, enrolled during active disease.

This sequence joins TRBV27 and TRBJ2-1; 13 positions match TRBD2. This CDR3 is built from 14 residues. V lost 2 bases to trimming and J lost 12 bases; unmatched junction nucleotides: 4. Per the germline V gene, CDR1 is MNHEY and CDR2 is SMNVEV (reference sequence). The CDR3 nucleotides read TGTGCCAGCAGTTTAGGACTAGCGGGAGTGGTGCAGTTCTTC. Its translation is CASSLGLAGVVQFF.

The rearrangement links TRBV3-1 (or the pseudogene TRBV3-2) to TRBJ2-3, with a possible D match to TRBD2 (6 bases). Germline CDR1 reads LGHDT; CDR2 reads YNNKEL (reference sequence). This CDR3 has 16 residues. Trimming took off 1 base at V and 0 bases at J, with 11 bases between the two ends. This CDR3 reads CASSQGLEGSTDTQYF. The CDR3 bases are TGTGCCAGCAGCCAAGGACTAGAAGGCAGCACAGATACGCAGTATTTT.

The chain couples TRBV28 to TRBJ1-2; TRBD1 might be the D (6 bases). The ends were cut back, 7 bases at V and 8 bases at J, with 20 bases in the middle. The CDR3 has 14 amino acids. CDR1 is MDHEN, CDR2 SYDVKM, per germline. The CDR3 nucleotides read TGTGCCAGCACCCTCCCGGGGGGGGCGCAGGGCTACACCTTC. This translates into CASTLPGGAQGYTF.

The rearrangement joins TRBV4-2 to TRBJ2-7, with TRBD2 matching over 9 bases. This CDR3 comprises 15 residues. Germline V CDR1 and CDR2: LGHNA, YNFKEQ. The V and J ends lost 0 bases and 4 bases, in that order; junction bases with no gene match: 4. The CDR3, as DNA: TGTGCCAGCAGCCAAGAAGGGCTAGCGGGGTACGAGCAGTACTTC. This translates into CASSQEGLAGYEQYF.

V gene TRBV9 combines with J gene TRBJ2-7; weak D call: TRBD2 (7 bases). Germline CDR1 SGDLS, CDR2 YYNGEE. Trimming removed 4 bases at V and 1 base at J, with 12 bases between. The CDR3 is 14 residues long. CDR3 nucleotide sequence: TGTGCCAGCAGCCCCGAGGGGGGGTCCTACGAGCAGTACTTC. It is translated as CASSPEGGSYEQYF.

CDR3 bases: TGTGCCAGCAGTAAGTCGGGGACAGGGCCTCAGCCCCAGCATTTT. Translation gives CASSKSGTGPQPQHF. This sequence joins TRBV25-1 and TRBJ1-5, with 9 bases matching TRBD1. The CDR3 consists of 15 residues. Germline V gene lookup returns CDR1 MGHDK and CDR2 SYGVNS. V shed 5 bases, J shed 6 bases, and the junction held 8 bases outside the gene matches.

Here the CDR3 reads CASSQGQNPYEQYF. CDR3 nucleotide sequence: TGTGCCAGCAGCCAGGGACAGAATCCCTACGAGCAGTACTTC. The chain couples TRBV28 to TRBJ2-7; 7 nucleotides line up with TRBD1. Germline V gene lookup returns CDR1 MDHEN and CDR2 SYDVKM. This CDR3 comprises 14 residues. V shed 6 bases, J shed 2 bases, and the junction held 7 bases outside the gene matches.

The chain is built from TRBV5-6 and TRBJ1-2, with D unclear. The CDR3 loop spans 14 amino acids. Germline CDR1 and CDR2: SGHDT and YYEEEE. V lost 6 bases to trimming and J lost 2 bases, with 14 bases between them. The CDR3 nucleotides are TGTGCCAGCATCCCGAGGTCCATGAACTATGGCTACACCTTC. It translates to CASIPRSMNYGYTF.

CDR3 amino acids: CASSLFRSDRGFYEQYF. DNA of the CDR3: TGTGCCAGCAGCTTGTTTAGGTCGGACAGGGGATTCTACGAGCAGTACTTC. The chain uses TRBV5-6 and TRBJ2-7; 9 bases map to TRBD1. The CDR3 consists of 17 residues. J lost 3 bases, V lost 1 base, and 11 bases had no gene match. CDR1 and CDR2 (germline): SGHDT, YYEEEE.

This clone was recorded a few times. V and J are TRBV7-9 and TRBJ1-1, with a weak D call TRBD1 (6 bases). Trimming took off 2 bases at V and 6 bases at J, with 13 bases between the two ends. The CDR3 covers 14 residues. Germline assignment: CDR1 SEHNR and CDR2 FQNEAQ (reference sequence). CDR3 amino acids: CASSLFGGVSEAFF. The CDR3 coding sequence is TGTGCCAGCAGCTTATTTGGGGGCGTCTCTGAAGCTTTCTTT.

V is TRBV7-9 and J is TRBJ2-7, with D tentatively TRBD1 (6 bases). V lost 6 bases and J 3 bases, leaving 15 bases between the germline ends. CDR1 SEHNR and CDR2 FQNEAQ come from the germline V gene (reference sequence). This CDR3 is built from 14 residues. The CDR3 DNA follows: TGTGCCAGCAGTTTCTTGGGGACAAACTACGAGCAGTACTTC. This encodes CASSFLGTNYEQYF.

The rearrangement links TRBV12-5 to TRBJ2-3, with 8 positions matching TRBD2. V gave up 2 bases and J gave up 4 bases; unmatched junction bases: 5. Germline V gives CDR1 LGHNT, CDR2 FRNRAP. The CDR3 runs 15 residues. For the CDR3, the DNA is TGTGCTAGTGGTTTGTTTCTGACTAGCGCAGATACGCAGTATTTT. Encoded protein: CASGLFLTSADTQYF.

The V call is TRBV19, the J call TRBJ2-2; 8 positions match TRBD1. Per germline, CDR1 LNHDA and CDR2 SQIVND (reference sequence). The V gene end was trimmed by 8 bases and the J gene end by 1 base; junction bases not matched to a gene: 3. The CDR3 loop spans 14 amino acids. CDR3 loop: CASSDRGNTGELFF. The CDR3 DNA reads TGTGCCAGTTCTGACAGGGGGAACACCGGGGAGCTGTTTTTT.

This rearrangement joins TRBV6-5 to TRBJ2-5, with 10 bases matching TRBD2. V lost 5 bases and J lost 2; bases outside the gene matches: 5. CDR3 length: 15 amino acids. The germline gives CDR1 MNHEY, CDR2 SVGAGI. CDR3 protein: CASSQVAGGQETQYF. CDR3 DNA: TGTGCCAGCAGTCAGGTAGCGGGGGGTCAAGAGACCCAGTACTTC.

The gene calls are TRBV24-1 and TRBJ2-2; TRBD2 matches 8 bases. The CDR3 loop spans 14 amino acids. With V trimmed by 9 bases and J by 3 bases, 5 bases remained unmatched. Germline lookup yields CDR1 KGHDR and CDR2 SFDVKD. The CDR3 coding sequence is TGTGCCACCCAAAGCGGGAGCGACACCGGGGAGCTGTTTTTT. This translates into CATQSGSDTGELFF.

The rearrangement links TRBV5-1 to TRBJ1-4, with TRBD1 matching 9 bases. Germline CDR1 SGHRS, CDR2 YFSETQ. J gave up 8 bases and V 0 bases, and 5 bases lay outside the gene matches. The CDR3 length is 15 residues. The CDR3 region is CASSLGGQGIEKLFF. The DNA for the CDR3 is TGCGCCAGCAGCTTGGGAGGACAGGGGATCGAAAAACTGTTTTTT.

This clone was detected a few times. The rearrangement links TRBV27 to TRBJ1-6, with a possible D match to TRBD1 (6 bases). Germline values: CDR1 MNHEY, CDR2 SMNVEV (reference sequence). Trimming left V 8 bases short and J 3 bases short, with 17 bases between. The CDR3 extends over 16 amino acids. The chain's CDR3 is CASALGGGYYNSPLHF. For the CDR3, the DNA is TGTGCCAGCGCCCTGGGAGGGGGTTACTATAATTCACCCCTCCACTTT.

The rearrangement links TRBV19 to TRBJ2-7; a possible D gene is TRBD2 (6 bases). CDR3 length: 16 amino acids. Trimming took 4 bases from V and 2 from J, leaving 18 bases between them. In germline, CDR1 is LNHDA, CDR2 SQIVND (reference sequence). The CDR3 DNA reads TGTGCCAGTAGTAACCCTAGGAGGGGATCCCCCTACGAGCAGTACTTC. It encodes CASSNPRRGSPYEQYF.

This clone was seen only once. The chain has TRBV6-5 and TRBJ1-6, with D perhaps matching TRBD1 (6 bases). From germline, CDR1 is MNHEY and CDR2 SVGAGI. The CDR3 consists of 14 residues. V was shortened by 5 bases and J by 9 bases, with 14 bases between the two germline ends. Written as DNA, the CDR3 is TGTGCCAGCAGTACGGTGGGGGCGGGTTCACCCCTCCACTTT. Its protein is CASSTVGAGSPLHF.

The V call is TRBV5-8, the J call TRBJ2-7; TRBD1 matches at 10 bases. This CDR3 has 15 amino acids. Germline CDR1 and CDR2: SGHTS and YDEGEE. V shed 4 bases, J shed 3 bases, and the junction held 7 bases outside the gene matches. CDR3 sequence: CASSHGTGVVYEQYF. For the CDR3, the DNA is TGTGCCAGCAGCCACGGGACAGGGGTCGTCTACGAGCAGTACTTC.